This TCR beta chain was sequenced in a study of CD8 T cells in Susac syndrome. RNA was extracted with the RNeasy kit, and a quantity of roughly 0.5 to 1 ug was reverse transcribed using random hexamers. TCRdb called the immunoSEQ multiplex PCR reads again in MiXCR, with one record for every CDR3 protein. Of 250,000 to 300,000 distinct CDR3 sequences in the sample, approximately 91% are singletons; the top ten hold approximately 0.18%. The V segment lost 3 bases and the J segment 0 bases; nucleotides outside the gene matches: 7. The germline gives CDR1 SGHRS, CDR2 YFSETQ. There are 16 residues in the CDR3. Sequencing targeted TCR beta in blood CD8+ and CD4+ T cells.

Sequencing was done on a sample of CD8+ T cells from PBMCs. The sequence was collected from a human donor with multiple sclerosis. The rearrangement joins TRBV5-1 to TRBJ2-5, with 8 bases aligning to TRBD2. The CDR3 here is CASSSRTSHNQETQYF. The DNA for the CDR3 is TGCGCCAGCAGCTCAAGGACTAGCCACAACCAAGAGACCCAGTACTTC.